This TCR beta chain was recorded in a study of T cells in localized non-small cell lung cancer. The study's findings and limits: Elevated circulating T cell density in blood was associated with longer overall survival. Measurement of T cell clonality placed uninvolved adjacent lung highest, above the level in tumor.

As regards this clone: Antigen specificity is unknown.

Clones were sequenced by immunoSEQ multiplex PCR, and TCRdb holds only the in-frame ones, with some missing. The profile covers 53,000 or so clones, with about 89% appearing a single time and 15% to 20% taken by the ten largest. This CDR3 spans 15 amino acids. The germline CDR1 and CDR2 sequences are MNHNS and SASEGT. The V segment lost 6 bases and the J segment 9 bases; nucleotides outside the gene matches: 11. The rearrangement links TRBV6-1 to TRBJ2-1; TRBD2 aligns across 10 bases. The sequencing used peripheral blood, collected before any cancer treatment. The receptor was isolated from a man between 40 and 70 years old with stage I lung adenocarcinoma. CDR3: CASRGRLAGRSEQFF. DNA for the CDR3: TGTGCCAGCAGGGGGAGACTAGCGGGTCGAAGTGAGCAGTTCTTC.